One and the same sample provided the 19 T cell receptor beta chains below, sequenced in a study of lymphopenia after photon versus proton radiotherapy. Clones were sequenced by immunoSEQ multiplex PCR, and TCRdb holds only the in-frame ones, with some missing. This sample has over 55,000 clones, with 75% to 90% found just once. The source material was peripheral blood, sampled from a patient treated with proton-based radiotherapy. The receptor set was obtained from a man aged 80 or over with esophageal cancer.

In this sample, this clone turned up once. The chain is built from TRBV5-1 and TRBJ2-5; D tentatively reads TRBD1 or TRBD2 (5 bases each). The closer fit of TRBJ2-7 to the DNA end suggests the J call may be wrong. CDR1 is SGHRS and CDR2 is YFSETQ in the germline V gene. This CDR3 region has 14 residues. The CDR3 DNA reads as TGCGCCAGCAGCTTCGGGACGAGAACCTACGAGCAGTACTTC. This gives the protein CASSFGTRTYEQYF.

This chain joins TRBV5-6 and TRBJ2-5; D is ambiguous. The CDR3 is 13 residues long. Per the germline V gene, CDR1 is SGHDT and CDR2 is YYEEEE. Trimming cost V 4 bases and J 1 base, with 8 bases left between them. CDR3 sequence (DNA): TGTGCCAGCAGCCCCACCCCCCAAGAGACCCAGTACTTC. As protein: CASSPTPQETQYF.

The chain carries TRBV5-4 and TRBJ2-7; no reliable D call. The CDR3 spans 11 residues. Between the trimmed V and J ends, which lost 1 base and 5 bases, there was a span of 4 bases. CDR1 and CDR2 (germline): SGHNT, YYREEE (reference sequence). The CDR3 loop reads CASSLYDEQYF. As DNA, the CDR3 is TGTGCCAGCAGCTTGTACGACGAGCAGTACTTC.

V usage is TRBV29-1 and J usage is TRBJ1-2; 7 nucleotides line up with TRBD1. Germline CDR1 and CDR2: SQVTM and ANQGSEA. V shed 2 bases and J 9 bases; nucleotides not matched to a gene: 6. The CDR3 loop spans 12 amino acids. Here the CDR3 DNA reads TGCAGCGTTGAAAGGGACAGAGGGAGCTACACCTTC. It specifies CSVERDRGSYTF.

A single count supports this clone. The chain carries TRBV28 and TRBJ1-6, with D tentatively TRBD1 (5 bases). Trimming removed 8 bases at V and 10 bases at J, with 18 bases between. Germline-derived CDR1 and CDR2 are MDHEN and SYDVKM. This CDR3 contains 14 residues. This CDR3 is CASGGGAAGSPLHF. The CDR3 DNA reads as TGTGCCAGCGGGGGAGGAGCGGCAGGATCACCCCTCCACTTT. Using reference TRBV28 and TRBJ1-6 for the parts outside the CDR3, the full variable domain is DVKVTQSSRYLVKRTGEKVFLECVQDMDHENMFWYRQDPGLGLRLIYFSYDVKMKEKGDIPEGYSVSREKKERFSLILESASTNQTSMYLCASGGGAAGSPLHFGNGTRLTVT.

The V call is TRBV7-9, the J call TRBJ1-1; TRBD1 matches at 7 bases. Germline V lookup: CDR1 SEHNR, CDR2 FQNEAQ (reference sequence). This CDR3 contains 14 residues. The V and J ends lost 5 bases and 3 bases, in that order; junction bases with no gene match: 6. CDR3 in amino acids: CASSRRGQDTEAFF. CDR3 coding DNA: TGTGCCAGCAGCCGGAGGGGGCAGGACACTGAAGCTTTCTTT.

V and J are TRBV2 and TRBJ1-2; maybe TRBD1 (5 bases). The CDR3 has 14 residues. In germline, CDR1 is SNHLY, CDR2 FYNNEI. Trimming stripped 0 bases from V and 8 bases from J, with 13 bases between. The CDR3: CASSEARQGEGYTF. The CDR3 DNA is TGTGCCAGCAGTGAAGCTCGGCAGGGTGAAGGCTACACCTTC.

V usage is TRBV7-6 and J usage is TRBJ2-5; TRBD2 aligns across 10 bases. The ends lost 3 bases at V and 4 bases at J; junction bases unmatched: 17. Germline V gives CDR1 SGHVS, CDR2 FNYEAQ. The CDR3 has 19 residues. CDR3 amino acids: CASSFSFNSVAGGTETQYF. The CDR3 coding sequence is TGTGCCAGCAGCTTTAGTTTCAATTCCGTAGCGGGGGGAACAGAGACCCAGTACTTC.

The J gene is TRBJ2-2, the V gene TRBV7-6, with 7 bases matching TRBD1. The CDR3 is 17 amino acids. The V gene end was trimmed by 5 bases and the J gene end by 3 bases; junction bases not matched to a gene: 12. Germline loops: CDR1 SGHVS, CDR2 FNYEAQ. CDR3 DNA sequence: TGTGCCAGCAGCCCCAAACCCGACAGGGCCGACACCGGGGAGCTGTTTTTT. Protein sequence: CASSPKPDRADTGELFF.

The rearrangement joins TRBV4-2 to TRBJ2-5, with D perhaps TRBD2 (5 bases). V gave up 1 base and J gave up 4 bases, with 10 bases separating them. Germline loops: CDR1 LGHNA, CDR2 YNFKEQ. This CDR3 region has 14 residues. DNA for the CDR3: TGTGCCAGCAGCCAAGCGATAGGGAGAGAGACCCAGTACTTC. Translation gives CASSQAIGRETQYF.

The chain couples TRBV7-8 to TRBJ1-5; maybe TRBD1 (5 bases). Germline CDR1 reads SGHVS; CDR2 reads FQNEAQ. The V gene lost 1 base and the J gene lost 2 bases, with 9 bases spanning the gap. There are 15 residues in the CDR3. CDR3 loop: CASSLGRVGNQPQHF. The DNA for the CDR3 is TGTGCCAGCAGCTTAGGCAGGGTTGGCAATCAGCCCCAGCATTTT. The full variable domain, rest sourced from reference TRBV7-8 and TRBJ1-5, is GAGVSQSPRYKVAKRGQDVALRCDPISGHVSLFWYQQALGQGPEFLTYFQNEAQLDKSGLPSDRFFAERPEGSVSTLKIQRTQQEDSAVYLCASSLGRVGNQPQHFGDGTRLSIL.

The chain carries TRBV5-6 and TRBJ1-2; D not resolved. The V and J ends lost 0 bases and 8 bases respectively, with 8 bases between them. Germline V gives CDR1 SGHDT, CDR2 YYEEEE. The CDR3 extends over 12 amino acids. The CDR3 coding sequence is TGTGCCAGCAGCTTGGTGGCGGTCGGCTACACCTTC. Amino acids: CASSLVAVGYTF.

This chain's CDR3 is CASGGLSRVAGVDEQFF. The DNA for the CDR3 is TGTGCCAGCGGGGGGCTCTCGAGGGTAGCGGGAGTGGATGAGCAGTTCTTC. The chain has TRBV27 and TRBJ2-1, with 9 nucleotides matching TRBD2. The germline V gene has CDR1 MNHEY and CDR2 SMNVEV (reference sequence). With 8 bases clipped from V and 8 bases from J, the junction kept 19 bases outside the gene matches. The CDR3 length is 17 residues.

This sequence joins TRBV7-2 and TRBJ2-5; D remains ambiguous. The CDR3 is 13 residues long. Looked up from germline, CDR1 is SGHTA and CDR2 is FQGNSA. V was trimmed by 5 bases and J by 4 bases, leaving 11 bases between them. The CDR3 spells CASSQDAAETQYF. DNA for the CDR3: TGTGCCAGCAGCCAAGATGCAGCAGAGACCCAGTACTTC.

The chain links TRBV7-6 to TRBJ1-3, with no clear D. Looked up from germline, CDR1 is SGHVS and CDR2 is FNYEAQ. There are 17 residues in the CDR3. V shed 4 bases and J shed 0 bases, with 16 bases lying between them. CDR3 in amino acids: CASSSNTPTRSGNTIYF. CDR3 coding DNA: TGTGCCAGCAGCTCGAACACACCTACCCGCTCTGGAAACACCATATATTTT.

V and J are TRBV11-2 and TRBJ2-2; no clear D gene. CDR1 and CDR2 from the germline V gene are SGHAT and FQNNGV. CDR3 length: 13 amino acids. V was trimmed by 0 bases and J by 4 bases, leaving 3 bases between them. This chain's CDR3 is CASSLDPTGELFF. In DNA form, the CDR3 reads TGTGCCAGCAGCTTAGACCCCACCGGGGAGCTGTTTTTT. Together with reference TRBV11-2 and TRBJ2-2, the CDR3 gives the full variable domain: EAGVAQSPRYKIIEKRQSVAFWCNPISGHATLYWYQQILGQGPKLLIQFQNNGVVDDSQLPKDRFSAERLKGVDSTLKIQPAKLEDSAVYLCASSLDPTGELFFGEGSRLTVL.

This rearrangement joins TRBV5-1 to TRBJ2-3; TRBD1 or TRBD2 may be the D gene (6 bases each). Per germline, CDR1 SGHRS and CDR2 YFSETQ. The CDR3 runs to 15 residues. Trimming took 1 base from V and 1 from J, leaving 10 bases between them. The chain's CDR3 is CASSLTGAGTDTQYF. The CDR3 region has the DNA TGCGCCAGCAGCTTGACGGGGGCGGGCACAGATACGCAGTATTTT.

The chain is built from TRBV4-3 and TRBJ1-2, with TRBD1 matching 10 bases. Germline CDR1 and CDR2: LGHNA and YSLEER. The CDR3 has 15 residues. Trimming at V came to 5 bases and at J to 1 base, leaving 4 bases not matched to a gene. In nucleotides, the CDR3 is TGCGCCAGCAGCTCCCGGGACAGGGGTAACTATGGCTACACCTTC. It is translated as CASSSRDRGNYGYTF.

The J gene is TRBJ2-4, the V gene TRBV5-4, with TRBD1 identical over 7 bases. J lost 0 bases, V lost 4 bases, and 1 base had no gene match. The CDR3 extends over 14 amino acids. CDR1 is SGHNT and CDR2 is YYREEE in the germline V gene (reference sequence). CDR3 sequence: CASSRDRAKNIQYF. Written as DNA, the CDR3 is TGTGCCAGCAGCCGGGACAGAGCCAAAAACATTCAGTACTTC.